The sequence of this T cell receptor (beta chain) was determined in a study of blood T cell repertoires in COVID-19 (dated by TCRdb to between 2020 and 2021). For context, the study as a whole: The collaborator samples originated in the United States, Italy and Spain and spanned the acute and convalescent phases of COVID-19. The material from the prospective study consisted of cDNA or gDNA derived from T cells, B-cell-depleted T cells, or PBMCs. The dataset comprised deeply sampled blood TCRbeta repertoires from subjects exposed to, actively infected with, or recovered from COVID-19. A freely available public database, intended as a resource for researchers studying the immune response to SARS-CoV-2, is where the repertoires were released. Samples were obtained from the ongoing ImmuneRACE study (first 160 participants) and from approximately 1,200 subjects provided by 6 global collaborators. The sample metadata nearly always contained a de-identified subject ID, COVID-19 status, age in years and sex. HLA class I and class II types, where available, came from metadata supplied by the sample provider rather than from assay-based typing.

Notes on this clone: The specificity of this receptor is unknown. No base quality values were provided; no much bigger clone lies one nucleotide off.

TCRbeta CDR3 regions were amplified from genomic DNA by means of the immunoSEQ Assay, a bias-controlled multiplex PCR. Concerning the study's data processing: The number of nucleated cells in each sample was estimated from the amplification of reference gene primers within the assay. To quantify the absolute abundance of each unique TCRbeta CDR3 rearrangement, sequence reads were collapsed and filtered. For each sample, productive Simpson clonality was calculated as the square root of Simpson's diversity index over productive rearrangements. As stored in TCRdb, this immuneACCESS dataset retains in-frame rearrangements with V and J assigned. A fraction of the clones does not appear; measured against another copy, unresolved V genes explain less than half of the discrepancy, and the remainder lacks a known reason. Clone size and V and J calls were adopted from that table, with D and trimming inferred from the DNA. This sample holds tens of thousands of clones; roughly 88% were observed only once. The top ten hold roughly 25% of the sample.

Whole blood was collected in K2EDTA tubes by collaborating institutions according to the institutions' own protocols. Collaborator samples were shipped for TCRbeta analysis as frozen whole blood, isolated PBMCs, or DNA extracted from either sample type. Results the study describes overall, beyond this receptor: The quantity of clinical and demographic metadata differed by source and by participant and was supplied without curation.

The material sequenced was peripheral blood. The source of this sequence is a man aged 55 to 70 with acute or convalescent COVID-19.

CDR3 reads: CASSLGTGRAYEQFF. The nucleotides are TGTGCCAGCAGCTTGGGGACAGGCCGGGCCTATGAGCAGTTCTTC. The rearrangement joined TRBV7-9 to TRBJ2-1; 8 bases in the junction line up with TRBD1. CDR1 and CDR2 were assigned from the germline V gene (reference sequence) as SEHNR and FQNEAQ. For this chain, trimming is 3 bases at the V end and 8 bases at the J end, and the number of junction bases without a gene match is 9. Measured from the cysteine to the phenylalanine, the CDR3 is 15 residues long. The kept DNA is CDR3 alone, 45 bases in frame from the first base.